This TCR beta chain was identified during a study of cytomegalovirus exposure and HLA in healthy donors. CDR1 SGHAT and CDR2 FQDESV come from the germline V gene (reference sequence). The V and J ends lost 5 bases and 5 bases, in that order; junction bases with no gene match: 6. The CDR3 is made up of 15 amino acids. This PCR relied on a set of 60 Vbeta primers and 13 Jbeta primers. The data were produced by immunoSEQ multiplex PCR, yet TCRdb's version contains in-frame clones alone and is incomplete. The sample has some 150,000 clones; over 60% are singletons. The sequence was obtained from a woman aged 50 to 65 in good health and CMV-seronegative. Sequenced material: PBMCs. The chain uses TRBV11-1 and TRBJ2-1, with 10 bases lining up with TRBD1. DNA for the CDR3: TGTGCCAGCAGCCATTTCGACAGGGGGCACAATGAGCAGTTCTTC. Its protein is CASSHFDRGHNEQFF.